This record looks at one TCR beta chain sequence and its context. Antigen specificity is unknown. CD45RO-negative, CCR7-selected cells formed the naive CD8 fraction, which excluded terminally differentiated effector memory CD45RA+ cells. The healthy adult donors were HIV-negative and reported no recent acute infections or vaccinations. Sequenced by immunoSEQ multiplex PCR; TCRdb stores in-frame clones only, minus some. The sample consists of around 2.1 million clones, approximately 94% of them appearing once. This record belongs to a study of shared clonotypes between healthy human individuals. About the study: For every donor, three CD4 naive, three CD4 memory, two CD8 naive and one CD8 memory plates were used. Overall study results and limits: Clonotypes shared by all four sorted-subset donors had higher generation probabilities than non-shared clonotypes. For sorted subsets, rarefaction showed incomplete sequencing despite large depth.

Trimming stripped 1 base from V and 3 bases from J, with 11 bases between. The CDR3 length is 15 residues. CDR1 LNHNV and CDR2 YYDKDF come from the germline V gene (reference sequence). The chain links TRBV15 to TRBJ2-3; D might be TRBD1 (6 bases). The sequencing sample was made of naive CD8+ T cells from PBMCs. This sequence originates from a man aged 18 to 29 in good health. Some clones in this sample may be carry-over from other donors' samples. The CDR3 sequence is CATSRGTVETDTQYF. The CDR3 DNA reads as TGTGCCACCAGCAGAGGGACAGTCGAAACAGATACGCAGTATTTT.